This passage covers 5 T cell receptor beta chains from one sample sequenced in a study of T-cell memory formation after mild COVID-19. TCRdb re-called the 5' RACE reads with MiXCR, one entry per CDR3 protein. The table records just over 200,000 distinct CDR3 sequences, 9% to 10% of them present only once. The sample taken for sequencing was PBMCs or a T cell subset sorted from them (not recorded which). These receptors all stem from a young man who had mild COVID-19 (a few samples of this study predate the infection). Cell type and time point are not known.

A few counts support this clonotype. The V gene is TRBV18, the J gene TRBJ1-4; 7 nucleotides line up with TRBD1. CDR1 is KGHSH and CDR2 is LQKENI in the germline V gene. The CDR3 spans 17 residues. V dropped 6 bases and J dropped 1; count of bases not matched to a gene: 11. The CDR3 nucleotides read TGTGCCAGCTCCGTCATGACAGGGATTGGAACTAATGAAAAACTGTTTTTT. Translation gives CASSVMTGIGTNEKLFF.

This clonotype showed up just a few times. This chain connects TRBV7-9 to TRBJ2-3; 10 positions match TRBD1. CDR1 and CDR2 from the germline V gene are SEHNR and FQNEAQ (reference sequence). This CDR3 contains 15 residues. Trimming took 3 bases from V and 6 from J; bases not matched to a gene: 6. Written as DNA, the CDR3 is TGTGCCAGCAGCTTGGGGGACAGGGGACGGGATACGCAGTATTTT. It translates to CASSLGDRGRDTQYF. Filled out from reference TRBV7-9 and TRBJ2-3, the complete variable domain reads DTGVSQNPRHKITKRGQNVTFRCDPISEHNRLYWYRQTLGQGPEFLTYFQNEAQLEKSRLLSDRFSAERPKGSFSTLEIQRTEQGDSAMYLCASSLGDRGRDTQYFGPGTRLTVL.

Only a few counts were recorded for this clonotype. This chain links TRBV24-1 with TRBJ2-5; 7 bases agree with TRBD2. The ends lost 9 bases at V and 2 bases at J; junction bases unmatched: 2. The CDR3 is 12 amino acids. Germline assignment: CDR1 KGHDR and CDR2 SFDVKD. CDR3 loop: CATGTTQETQYF. The DNA of the CDR3 is TGTGCCACCGGGACTACTCAAGAGACCCAGTACTTC.

This clonotype was recorded a few times. The rearrangement joins TRBV12-3 or TRBV12-4 to TRBJ2-7; D may be TRBD2 (6 bases). This CDR3 region has 15 residues. Trimming stripped 6 bases from V and 3 bases from J, with 18 bases between. The DNA of the CDR3 is TGTGCCAGCAGAAGTTCGGGGGACGGGTTCTACGAGCAGTACTTC. It codes for CASRSSGDGFYEQYF.

The table lists this clonotype with a few counts. This chain joins TRBV7-2 and TRBJ1-2; D is possibly TRBD1 (5 bases). Germline CDR1 and CDR2: SGHTA and FQGNSA. CDR3 size: 14 residues. V was clipped by 0 bases and J by 5 bases, with 10 bases between them. Here the CDR3 DNA reads TGTGCCAGCAGCTTAGCGCAGGGAGGATATGGCTACACCTTC. As protein: CASSLAQGGYGYTF.